The entry below describes one T cell receptor (beta chain). Its specificity is not known. This sample is drawn from a study of post-analysis software for immune sequencing data. Study results and limitations: There were five or six TRBV segments more frequent in patients than controls, and TRBV5-6, TRBV5-1 and TRBV20-1 were among them.

Germline-derived CDR1 and CDR2 are ENHRY and SYGVKD. Trimming took 2 bases from V and 6 from J; bases not matched to a gene: 12. The CDR3 has 17 residues. Prepared libraries of TCR beta cDNA carried unique molecular identifiers. TCRdb re-derived calls from the PCR reads in MiXCR, one entry per CDR3 protein. The table lists approximately 630,000 distinct CDR3 sequences, 59% of them singletons. The origin of this receptor is a girl aged 2-10 years with multiple sclerosis. Sequencing was done on a sample of blood. The rearrangement uses TRBV10-3 and TRBJ2-3, with 9 positions matching TRBD2. CDR3 sequence reads: CAISEMGAGGPGDTQYF. CDR3 DNA: TGTGCCATCAGTGAGATGGGAGCGGGAGGCCCGGGGGATACGCAGTATTTT.